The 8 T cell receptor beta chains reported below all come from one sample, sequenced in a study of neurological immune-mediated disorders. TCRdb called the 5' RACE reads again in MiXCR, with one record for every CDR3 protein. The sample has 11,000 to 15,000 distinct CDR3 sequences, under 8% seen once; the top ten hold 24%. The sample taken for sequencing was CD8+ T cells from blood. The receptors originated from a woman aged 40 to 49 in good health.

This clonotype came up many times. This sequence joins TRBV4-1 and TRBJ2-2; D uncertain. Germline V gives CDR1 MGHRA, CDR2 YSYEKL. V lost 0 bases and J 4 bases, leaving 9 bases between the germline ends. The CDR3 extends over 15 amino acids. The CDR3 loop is CASSQEGLGTGELFF. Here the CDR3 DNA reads TGCGCCAGCAGCCAAGAGGGGTTGGGCACCGGGGAGCTGTTTTTT.

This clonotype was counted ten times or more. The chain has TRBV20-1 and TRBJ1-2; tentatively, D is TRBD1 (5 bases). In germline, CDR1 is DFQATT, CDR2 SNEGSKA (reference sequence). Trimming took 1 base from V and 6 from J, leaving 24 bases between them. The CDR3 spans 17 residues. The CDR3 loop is CSARGLHRDFLHHGYTF. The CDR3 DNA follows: TGCAGTGCTAGAGGTCTACACCGGGACTTTCTCCACCATGGCTACACCTTC.

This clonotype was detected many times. The chain's CDR3 is CASSERGYEQYF. CDR3 coding DNA: TGTGCCAGCAGTGAACGGGGGTACGAGCAGTACTTC. The chain joins TRBV2 to TRBJ2-7; weak D call: TRBD2 (6 bases). The germline V gene encodes CDR1 SNHLY and CDR2 FYNNEI. V dropped 2 bases and J dropped 4 bases, with 6 bases sitting between them. CDR3 length: 12 residues.

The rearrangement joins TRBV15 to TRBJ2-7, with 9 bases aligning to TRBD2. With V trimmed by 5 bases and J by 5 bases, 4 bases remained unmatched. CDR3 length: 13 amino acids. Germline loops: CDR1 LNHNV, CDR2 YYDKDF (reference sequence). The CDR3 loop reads CATSLAGINEQYF. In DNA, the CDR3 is TGTGCCACCAGCCTAGCGGGAATCAACGAGCAGTACTTC.

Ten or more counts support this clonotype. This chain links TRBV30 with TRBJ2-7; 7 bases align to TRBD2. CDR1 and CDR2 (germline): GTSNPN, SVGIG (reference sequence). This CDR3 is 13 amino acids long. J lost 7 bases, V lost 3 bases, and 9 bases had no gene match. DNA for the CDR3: TGTGCCTGGAGAGAAGCGGGGTTGCGGGAGCAGTACTTC. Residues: CAWREAGLREQYF. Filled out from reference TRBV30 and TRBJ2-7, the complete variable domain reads SQTIHQWPATLVQPVGSPLSLECTVEGTSNPNLYWYRQAAGRGLQLLFYSVGIGQISSEVPQNLSASRPQDRQFILSSKKLLLSDSGFYLCAWREAGLREQYFGPGTRLTVT.

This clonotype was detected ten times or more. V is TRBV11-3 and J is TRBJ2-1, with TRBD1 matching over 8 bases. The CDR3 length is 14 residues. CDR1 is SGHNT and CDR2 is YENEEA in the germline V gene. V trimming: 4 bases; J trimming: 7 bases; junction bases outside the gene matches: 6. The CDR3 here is CASSSRDRFNEQFF. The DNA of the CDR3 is TGTGCCAGCAGCTCCCGGGACAGGTTTAATGAGCAGTTCTTC.

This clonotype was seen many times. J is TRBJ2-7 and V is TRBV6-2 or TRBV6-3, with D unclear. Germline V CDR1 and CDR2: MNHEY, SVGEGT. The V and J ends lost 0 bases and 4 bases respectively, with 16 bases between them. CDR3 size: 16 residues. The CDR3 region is CASSYSEYGQRYEQYF. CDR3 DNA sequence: TGTGCCAGCAGTTACTCGGAATATGGGCAGAGATACGAGCAGTACTTC.

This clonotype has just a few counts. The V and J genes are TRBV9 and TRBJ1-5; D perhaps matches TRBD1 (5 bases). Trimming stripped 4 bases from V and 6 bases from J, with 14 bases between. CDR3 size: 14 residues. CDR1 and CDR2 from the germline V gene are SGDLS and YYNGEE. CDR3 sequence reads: CASSIGGQGQPQHF. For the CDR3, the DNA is TGTGCCAGCAGCATAGGAGGGCAGGGTCAGCCCCAGCATTTT.